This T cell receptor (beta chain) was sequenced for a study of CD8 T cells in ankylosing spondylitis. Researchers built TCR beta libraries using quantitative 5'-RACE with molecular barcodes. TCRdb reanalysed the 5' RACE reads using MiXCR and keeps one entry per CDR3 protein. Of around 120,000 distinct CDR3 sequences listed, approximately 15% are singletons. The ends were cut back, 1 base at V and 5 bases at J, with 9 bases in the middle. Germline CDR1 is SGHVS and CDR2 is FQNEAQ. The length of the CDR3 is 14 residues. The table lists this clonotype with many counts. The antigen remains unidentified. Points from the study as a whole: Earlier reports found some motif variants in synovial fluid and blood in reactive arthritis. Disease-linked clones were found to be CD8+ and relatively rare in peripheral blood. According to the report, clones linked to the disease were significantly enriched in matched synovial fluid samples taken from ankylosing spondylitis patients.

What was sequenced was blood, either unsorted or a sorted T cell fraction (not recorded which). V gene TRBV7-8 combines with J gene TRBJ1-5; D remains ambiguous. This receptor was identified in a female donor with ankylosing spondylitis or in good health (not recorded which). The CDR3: CASSLGQSYQPQHF. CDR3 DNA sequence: TGTGCCAGCAGCTTAGGGCAGTCCTATCAGCCCCAGCATTTT.